Below, one T cell receptor (beta chain) is given with its context. Ten or more counts support this clonotype. Which antigen it targets is not known. Base quality data are lacking; no much larger clone is found one base away. The sample is drawn from a study of CD8 T cells in ankylosing spondylitis (TCRdb year 2017). Notes on the research overall: To find TCR variants linked to disease, the study profiled T cell receptor beta repertoires in ankylosing spondylitis patients and healthy donors. Peripheral blood was sampled, and synovial fluid was also collected from ankylosing spondylitis patients. The full study cohort was made up of 25 to 30 ankylosing spondylitis patients and roughly 98 healthy donors.

The CDR3 goes from the cysteine to the phenylalanine over 14 residues. Just CDR3 DNA is preserved here, 42 bases in frame from base 1. Based on the germline V gene, the CDR1 and CDR2 sequences are SGHVS and FQNEAQ. Deletion took 1 base off V and 7 bases off J, with a span of 10 bases between the germline ends. Sequencing used an Illumina HiSeq 2500. Quantitative 5'-RACE with molecular barcodes was the method used to prepare the TCR beta libraries. The original pipeline was this. A new computational method, built on a probabilistic model of VDJ rearrangement, was used to identify disease-linked TCR variants. TCRdb itself trimmed the public reads at Q25 with fastp, ran MiXCR and retained productive beta chains. Here each entry gathers all rows of one CDR3 protein and keeps the most common genes and DNA. What appears here as the V and J calls and clone size reflects TCRdb's work, not the paper's. This sample holds 35,000 to 45,000 distinct CDR3 sequences; roughly 9.6% were observed only once. The ten largest clones capture more than 1.3% of the sample.

The study at large found these results: Some TCR beta motif variants had previously been reported in synovial fluid and blood of reactive arthritis patients, which suggested common disease-initiation mechanisms. According to the report, matched synovial fluid samples from ankylosing spondylitis patients were significantly enriched for the disease-linked clones. A TCR beta motif made up of 7 to 9 highly homologous amino acid variants appeared to be characteristic of blood from ankylosing spondylitis patients. The disease-linked clones had a CD8+ phenotype and were found at relatively low frequencies in peripheral blood.

The chain is made from TRBV7-8 and TRBJ2-2; no D gene call is confident. The source is a male donor with ankylosing spondylitis or in good health (not recorded which). Sequencing was carried out using blood, either unsorted or a sorted T cell fraction (not recorded which). The DNA sequence is TGTGCCAGCAGCTTAGTTCAGTGGGACGGGGAGCTGTTTTTT. Translation gives CASSLVQWDGELFF.